This T cell receptor (beta chain) emerged from a study of control samples from healthy donors and cancer patients. CDR3 length: 15 residues. J was trimmed by 8 bases and V by 2 bases; bases with no gene match: 1. The V gene's germline CDR1 is MNHNY and CDR2 SVGAGI (reference sequence). Sequencing was performed with immunoSEQ multiplex PCR; in TCRdb, only in-frame clones are kept and a portion is missing. The data show about 180,000 clones, approximately 92% seen once. The clonotype was recovered from a man aged 25-45 years in good health. Sequenced sample: blood. This rearrangement joins TRBV6-6 to TRBJ2-1; 15 bases match TRBD2. In DNA form, the CDR3 reads TGTGCCAGCAGTTACGGACTAGCGGGGGGGCATGAGCAGTTCTTC. This codes for CASSYGLAGGHEQFF.